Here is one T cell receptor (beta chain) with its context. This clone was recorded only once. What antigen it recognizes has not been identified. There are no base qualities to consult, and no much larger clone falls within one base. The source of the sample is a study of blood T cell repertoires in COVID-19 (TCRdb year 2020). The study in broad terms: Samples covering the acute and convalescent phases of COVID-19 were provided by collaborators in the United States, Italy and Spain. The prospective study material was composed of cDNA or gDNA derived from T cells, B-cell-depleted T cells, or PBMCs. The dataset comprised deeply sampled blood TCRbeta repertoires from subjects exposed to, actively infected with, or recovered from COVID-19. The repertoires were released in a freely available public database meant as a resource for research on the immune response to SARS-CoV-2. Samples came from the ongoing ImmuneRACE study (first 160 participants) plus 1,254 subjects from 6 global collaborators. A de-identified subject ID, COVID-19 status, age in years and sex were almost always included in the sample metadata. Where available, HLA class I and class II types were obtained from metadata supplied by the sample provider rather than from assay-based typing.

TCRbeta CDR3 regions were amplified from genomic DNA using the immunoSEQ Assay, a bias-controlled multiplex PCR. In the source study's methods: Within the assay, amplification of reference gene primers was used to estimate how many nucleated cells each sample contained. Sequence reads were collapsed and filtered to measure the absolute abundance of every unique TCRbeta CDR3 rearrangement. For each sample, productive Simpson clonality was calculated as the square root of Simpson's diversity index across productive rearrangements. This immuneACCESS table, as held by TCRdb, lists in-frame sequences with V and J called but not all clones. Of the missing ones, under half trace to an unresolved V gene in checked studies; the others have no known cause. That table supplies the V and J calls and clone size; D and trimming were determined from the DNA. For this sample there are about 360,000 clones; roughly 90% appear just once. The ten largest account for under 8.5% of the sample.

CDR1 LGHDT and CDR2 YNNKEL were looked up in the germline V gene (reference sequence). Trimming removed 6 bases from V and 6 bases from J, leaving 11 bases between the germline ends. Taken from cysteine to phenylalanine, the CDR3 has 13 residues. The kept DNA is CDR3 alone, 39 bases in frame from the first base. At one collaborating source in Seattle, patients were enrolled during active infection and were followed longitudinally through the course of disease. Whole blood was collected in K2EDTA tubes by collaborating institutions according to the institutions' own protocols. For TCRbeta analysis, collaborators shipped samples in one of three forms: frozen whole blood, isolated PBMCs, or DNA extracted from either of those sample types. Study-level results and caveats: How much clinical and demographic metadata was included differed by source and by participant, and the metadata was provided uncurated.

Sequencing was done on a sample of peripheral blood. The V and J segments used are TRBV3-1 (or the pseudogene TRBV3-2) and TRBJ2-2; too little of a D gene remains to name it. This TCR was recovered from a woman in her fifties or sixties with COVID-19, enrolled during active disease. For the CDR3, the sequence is CASRQQMSGELFF. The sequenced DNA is TGTGCCAGCAGACAACAGATGTCCGGGGAGCTGTTTTTT.